Listed below are T cell receptor beta chains from one sample, sequenced in a study of TIL therapy for anti-PD-1-resistant metastatic lung cancer. Clones were read by immunoSEQ multiplex PCR, and TCRdb kept only the in-frame ones, dropping some. The sample includes about 100,000 clones, around three fifths of them seen just once. The sample here was tumor tissue, taken at baseline. The receptor set was obtained from a person aged 25 to 80 with non-small cell lung cancer. Both conserved end residues are part of each CDR3. The order of the fields is clone size, D gene, V gene, J gene, CDR3 DNA, CDR3 protein. The D gene is left open where the match is weak. Part of the rows lack a size; the others show once, few, many or a class for expanded clones.

clone size: few
D gene: TRBD2
V gene: TRBV2
J gene: TRBJ2-4
CDR3 DNA: TGTGCCAGCAGTGAGGAGAAAACAGGCGGGGGAAACATTCAGTACTTC
CDR3 protein: CASSEEKTGGGNIQYF

clone size: -
D gene: TRBD2
V gene: TRBV18
J gene: TRBJ2-1
CDR3 DNA: TGTGCCAGCTCACCCCGGACTAGCGATCATAATGAGCAGTTCTTC
CDR3 protein: CASSPRTSDHNEQFF

clone size: -
D gene: -
V gene: TRBV12-3/TRBV12-4
J gene: TRBJ2-7
CDR3 DNA: TGTGCCAGCAGCCGAGGGGACGAGCAGTACTTC
CDR3 protein: CASSRGDEQYF

clone size: -
D gene: -
V gene: TRBV11-2
J gene: TRBJ2-7
CDR3 DNA: TGTGCCAGCACCTCACGGGGGAGAACCTACGAGCAGTACTTC
CDR3 protein: CASTSRGRTYEQYF

clone size: -
D gene: -
V gene: TRBV11-3
J gene: TRBJ2-1
CDR3 DNA: TGTGCCAGCAGCTGGGGCGATGAGCAGTTCTTC
CDR3 protein: CASSWGDEQFF

clone size: few
D gene: TRBD1
V gene: TRBV6-5
J gene: TRBJ1-2
CDR3 DNA: TGTGCCAGCAGTCGGGACAGGGGGAACTATGGCTACACCTTC
CDR3 protein: CASSRDRGNYGYTF

clone size: few
D gene: -
V gene: TRBV12-1
J gene: TRBJ1-4
CDR3 DNA: TGTGCCAGCAGCTCCCGACAGGGAAGGGATCTCGGGGAAAAACTGTTTTTT
CDR3 protein: CASSSRQGRDLGEKLFF

clone size: few
D gene: TRBD2
V gene: TRBV19
J gene: TRBJ2-3
CDR3 DNA: TGTGCCAGTAGTGACGTAGCGGGAGGGCCTACAGATACGCAGTATTTT
CDR3 protein: CASSDVAGGPTDTQYF

clone size: -
D gene: TRBD1
V gene: TRBV30
J gene: TRBJ1-1
CDR3 DNA: TGTGCCTGGAGTGGACAGGGTACTGAAGCTTTCTTT
CDR3 protein: CAWSGQGTEAFF

clone size: -
D gene: -
V gene: TRBV29-1
J gene: TRBJ2-3
CDR3 DNA: TGCAGCGTGCCCTTGACGGGCTATACGCAGTATTTT
CDR3 protein: CSVPLTGYTQYF

clone size: few
D gene: TRBD1
V gene: TRBV6-1
J gene: TRBJ1-5
CDR3 DNA: TGTGCCAGCAGTGAATGGGGACAGGTCGCTCAGCCCCAGCATTTT
CDR3 protein: CASSEWGQVAQPQHF

clone size: -
D gene: TRBD2
V gene: TRBV5-6
J gene: TRBJ2-7
CDR3 DNA: TGTGCCAGCAGCTTGGCCCCTAGCGGGAGTAGATACGAGCAGTACTTC
CDR3 protein: CASSLAPSGSRYEQYF

clone size: -
D gene: -
V gene: TRBV7-9
J gene: TRBJ1-2
CDR3 DNA: TGTGCCAGCAGCTTAGTACAGGAGCGAGGCTACACCTTC
CDR3 protein: CASSLVQERGYTF

clone size: few
D gene: -
V gene: TRBV30
J gene: TRBJ2-2
CDR3 DNA: TGTGCCTGGAGTGTAACCCCGACCGGGGAGCTGTTTTTT
CDR3 protein: CAWSVTPTGELFF

clone size: -
D gene: -
V gene: TRBV3-1/TRBV3-2
J gene: TRBJ1-1
CDR3 DNA: TGTGCCAGCAAACTACGGGTAGGAGGCACTGAAGCTTTCTTT
CDR3 protein: CASKLRVGGTEAFF

clone size: -
D gene: TRBD1
V gene: TRBV4-3
J gene: TRBJ2-2
CDR3 DNA: TGCGCCAGCAGCACCCGACAGGGGGGCACCGGGGAGCTGTTTTTT
CDR3 protein: CASSTRQGGTGELFF

clone size: -
D gene: TRBD1
V gene: TRBV5-1
J gene: TRBJ2-1
CDR3 DNA: TGCGCCAGCATGAGGTCGTACAGGGGAGCTGAGCAGTTCTTC
CDR3 protein: CASMRSYRGAEQFF

clone size: -
D gene: -
V gene: TRBV29-1
J gene: TRBJ1-5
CDR3 DNA: TGCAGCGTTGAAGGGGGGGATAGCAATCAGCCCCAGCATTTT
CDR3 protein: CSVEGGDSNQPQHF

clone size: -
D gene: TRBD1
V gene: TRBV6-6
J gene: TRBJ2-3
CDR3 DNA: TGTGCCAGCGGGGACAGGGCTCTAGCGGCAGATACGCAGTATTTT
CDR3 protein: CASGDRALAADTQYF

clone size: once
D gene: -
V gene: TRBV3-1/TRBV3-2
J gene: TRBJ1-2
CDR3 DNA: TGTGCCAGCAGCCAACGGGCCAGCCTTTGGGGCTACACCTTC
CDR3 protein: CASSQRASLWGYTF

clone size: -
D gene: -
V gene: TRBV28
J gene: TRBJ1-2
CDR3 DNA: TGTGCCAGCAGTTTGAGGCTCTACGACTATGGCTACACCTTC
CDR3 protein: CASSLRLYDYGYTF

clone size: few
D gene: -
V gene: TRBV3-1/TRBV3-2
J gene: TRBJ1-2
CDR3 DNA: TGTGCCAGCAGCGAAGACGGTGGGTATGGCTACACCTTC
CDR3 protein: CASSEDGGYGYTF

clone size: -
D gene: -
V gene: TRBV24-1
J gene: TRBJ2-1
CDR3 DNA: TGTGCCACCAGTGCCTCGCAAGGGGGGGGCCTGAATGAGCAGTTCTTC
CDR3 protein: CATSASQGGGLNEQFF

clone size: few
D gene: -
V gene: TRBV28
J gene: TRBJ2-3
CDR3 DNA: TGTGCCACCGTTTTAATTAGCACAGATACGCAGTATTTT
CDR3 protein: CATVLISTDTQYF

clone size: -
D gene: TRBD1
V gene: TRBV6-5
J gene: TRBJ1-2
CDR3 DNA: TGTGCCAGCAGGCAGGGGGCTTCTAACTATGGCTACACCTTC
CDR3 protein: CASRQGASNYGYTF

clone size: -
D gene: -
V gene: TRBV27
J gene: TRBJ1-1
CDR3 DNA: TGTGCCAGCAGTTCCCCCGAGGGCCCTTTTAAGAACACTGAAGCTTTCTTT
CDR3 protein: CASSSPEGPFKNTEAFF

clone size: -
D gene: -
V gene: TRBV5-6
J gene: TRBJ2-5
CDR3 DNA: TGTGCCAGCAGCCTCCAAGAGACCCAGTACTTC
CDR3 protein: CASSLQETQYF

clone size: -
D gene: -
V gene: TRBV5-1
J gene: TRBJ2-1
CDR3 DNA: TGCGCCAGCAGCCAACAGGGAAGCGTGTCCTACAATGAGCAGTTCTTC
CDR3 protein: CASSQQGSVSYNEQFF

clone size: -
D gene: -
V gene: TRBV18
J gene: TRBJ2-2
CDR3 DNA: TGTGCCAGCTCAATCTTCACCGGGGAGCTGTTTTTT
CDR3 protein: CASSIFTGELFF

clone size: few
D gene: TRBD1
V gene: TRBV6-5
J gene: TRBJ1-3
CDR3 DNA: TGTGCCAGCAGACCCGACAGGGGAACTGGAAACACCATATATTTT
CDR3 protein: CASRPDRGTGNTIYF

clone size: few
D gene: TRBD1
V gene: TRBV6-6
J gene: TRBJ2-7
CDR3 DNA: TGTGCCAGCAGCGGGACAGGGGAGACCTACGAGCAGTACTTC
CDR3 protein: CASSGTGETYEQYF

clone size: -
D gene: TRBD1
V gene: TRBV28
J gene: TRBJ1-4
CDR3 DNA: TGTGCCAGCAGTTTGGGACAGGTAGAAAAACTGTTTTTT
CDR3 protein: CASSLGQVEKLFF

clone size: once
D gene: TRBD1
V gene: TRBV6-6
J gene: TRBJ2-5
CDR3 DNA: TGTGCCAGTGATTCGACAGGGTTCGGTCTGGAGACCCAGTACTTC
CDR3 protein: CASDSTGFGLETQYF

clone size: many
D gene: -
V gene: TRBV11-2
J gene: TRBJ1-5
CDR3 DNA: TGTGCCAGCAGCCCCGGGGCAGTCAGCAATCAGCCCCAGCATTTT
CDR3 protein: CASSPGAVSNQPQHF

clone size: -
D gene: -
V gene: TRBV20-1
J gene: TRBJ2-1
CDR3 DNA: TGCAGTGCTAGTAGCCACAATGAGCAGTTCTTC
CDR3 protein: CSASSHNEQFF

clone size: -
D gene: TRBD1
V gene: TRBV3-1/TRBV3-2
J gene: TRBJ2-7
CDR3 DNA: TGTGCCAGCAGCCACGGGACAGACTACTCCTACGAGCAGTACTTC
CDR3 protein: CASSHGTDYSYEQYF

clone size: -
D gene: -
V gene: TRBV29-1
J gene: TRBJ2-1
CDR3 DNA: TGCAGCGTCGAAGATAGAGCAGGAGGGGGGGATGAGCAGTTCTTC
CDR3 protein: CSVEDRAGGGDEQFF

clone size: -
D gene: -
V gene: TRBV28
J gene: TRBJ1-2
CDR3 DNA: TGTGCCAGCAGTTTAGGGGGGGCTAACTATGGCTACACCTTC
CDR3 protein: CASSLGGANYGYTF

clone size: few
D gene: -
V gene: TRBV5-6
J gene: TRBJ2-2
CDR3 DNA: TGTGCCAGCAGCGACCTAGACAGGTTGAACACCGGGGAGCTGTTTTTT
CDR3 protein: CASSDLDRLNTGELFF

clone size: few
D gene: -
V gene: TRBV7-2
J gene: TRBJ2-5
CDR3 DNA: TGTGCCAGCAGCTTTACAGCCAACGTAGGGGAGACCCAGTACTTC
CDR3 protein: CASSFTANVGETQYF

clone size: few
D gene: TRBD1
V gene: TRBV5-1
J gene: TRBJ1-2
CDR3 DNA: TGCGCCAGCAGCTTGGGACAGGGATCTAACTATGGCTACACCTTC
CDR3 protein: CASSLGQGSNYGYTF

clone size: once
D gene: TRBD1
V gene: TRBV6-2/TRBV6-3
J gene: TRBJ1-2
CDR3 DNA: TGTGCCAGCAGCCGCTCAGGGGGGCCAGACACCTTC
CDR3 protein: CASSRSGGPDTF

clone size: -
D gene: TRBD2
V gene: TRBV11-2
J gene: TRBJ2-5
CDR3 DNA: TGTGCCAGCAGCTGGACTAGCGAGACCCAGTACTTC
CDR3 protein: CASSWTSETQYF

clone size: -
D gene: TRBD1
V gene: TRBV18
J gene: TRBJ1-6
CDR3 DNA: TGTGCCAGCTCACCGGGAAAAGACAGGGATAATTCACCCCTCCACTTT
CDR3 protein: CASSPGKDRDNSPLHF

clone size: -
D gene: -
V gene: TRBV5-6
J gene: TRBJ2-5
CDR3 DNA: TGTGCCAGCAGCTTCACTGGTGGCATTTTTCGGGTGACCCAGTACTTC
CDR3 protein: CASSFTGGIFRVTQYF

clone size: -
D gene: -
V gene: TRBV7-2
J gene: TRBJ1-3
CDR3 DNA: TGTGCCAGCAGCTCTCCGTCTGGAAACACCATATATTTT
CDR3 protein: CASSSPSGNTIYF

clone size: -
D gene: -
V gene: TRBV5-4
J gene: TRBJ1-6
CDR3 DNA: TGTGCCAGCAGCACGGACAGAACCTATTCACCCCTCCACTTT
CDR3 protein: CASSTDRTYSPLHF

clone size: -
D gene: -
V gene: TRBV3-1/TRBV3-2
J gene: TRBJ1-1
CDR3 DNA: TGTGCCAGCAGCCTACAGGATCTGAACACTGAAGCTTTCTTT
CDR3 protein: CASSLQDLNTEAFF

clone size: -
D gene: TRBD1
V gene: TRBV5-1
J gene: TRBJ2-5
CDR3 DNA: TGCGCCAGCAGCCGGGACAGGTCATGGGAAGAGACCCAGTACTTC
CDR3 protein: CASSRDRSWEETQYF